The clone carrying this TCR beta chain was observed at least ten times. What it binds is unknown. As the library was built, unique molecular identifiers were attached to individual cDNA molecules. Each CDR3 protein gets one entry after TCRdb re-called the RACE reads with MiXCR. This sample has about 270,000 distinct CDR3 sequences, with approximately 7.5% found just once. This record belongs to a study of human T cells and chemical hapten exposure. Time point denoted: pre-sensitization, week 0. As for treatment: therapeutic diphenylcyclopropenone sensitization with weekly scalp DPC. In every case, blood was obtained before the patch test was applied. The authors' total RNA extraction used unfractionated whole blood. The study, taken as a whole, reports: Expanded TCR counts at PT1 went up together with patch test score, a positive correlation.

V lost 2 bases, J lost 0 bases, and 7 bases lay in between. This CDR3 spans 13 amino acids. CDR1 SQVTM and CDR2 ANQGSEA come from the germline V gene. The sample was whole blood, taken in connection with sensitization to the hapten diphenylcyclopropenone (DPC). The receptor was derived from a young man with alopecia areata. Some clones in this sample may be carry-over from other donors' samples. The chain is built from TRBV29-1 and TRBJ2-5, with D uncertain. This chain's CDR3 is CSVERLNQETQYF. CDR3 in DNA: TGCAGCGTTGAACGGCTGAACCAAGAGACCCAGTACTTC.